A selection of T cell receptor beta chains follows, all from one sample in a study of T cell changes during pregnancy in multiple sclerosis. Clones were read by immunoSEQ multiplex PCR, and TCRdb kept only the in-frame ones, dropping some. The sample has under 80,000 clones; over 80% are singletons. The sample in question was peripheral blood, obtained before pregnancy. Receptor source: a female donor with multiple sclerosis, enrolled in a pregnancy study. Each CDR3 is given with its conserved first and last residue. D genes are given only for firm matches. Expanded clones are given a class, and other clones once, few, many or no size at all.

j_call	v_call	d_call	clone_size	cdr3_nt	cdr3_aa
TRBJ2-7	TRBV11-1	TRBD1	NA	TGTGCCAGCAGCTTAGCGCGGACAGGGGTATACGAGCAGTACTTC	CASSLARTGVYEQYF
TRBJ2-7	TRBV28	TRBD2	NA	TGTGCCAGCAGGGGGGCTAGCGGGAGGGTCTACGAGCAGTACTTC	CASRGASGRVYEQYF
TRBJ1-1	TRBV5-1	NA	NA	TGCGCCAGCAGGCGGGAGAACACTGAAGCTTTCTTT	CASRRENTEAFF
TRBJ1-4	TRBV19	NA	NA	TGTGCCAGTAGTCCGGAGCCAACTAATGAAAAACTGTTTTTT	CASSPEPTNEKLFF
TRBJ2-7	TRBV7-2	NA	once	TGTGCCAGCAGCCCTATCGGGAACATCTACGAGCAGTACTTC	CASSPIGNIYEQYF
TRBJ2-2	TRBV19	NA	NA	TGTGCCAGTAGTGGCACAGAAACCGGGGAGCTGTTTTTT	CASSGTETGELFF
TRBJ2-3	TRBV4-3	TRBD2	NA	TGCGCCAGCAGCCAAGTACTAGCGGGAGGCACAGATACGCAGTATTTT	CASSQVLAGGTDTQYF
TRBJ2-1	TRBV29-1	NA	NA	TGCAGCGTCACGCCTCGAGTGGGCGCCATGAGCTCCTACAATGAGCAGTTCTTC	CSVTPRVGAMSSYNEQFF
TRBJ2-1	TRBV4-1	TRBD2	NA	TGCGCCAGCAGCCAGCCAACTAGCGGGAGGTACAATGAGCAGTTCTTC	CASSQPTSGRYNEQFF
TRBJ2-1	TRBV4-2	TRBD2	NA	TGTGCCAGCAGCCAAGAACCGGGAGGCTCCTACAATGAGCAGTTCTTC	CASSQEPGGSYNEQFF
TRBJ2-7	TRBV27	NA	NA	TGTGCCAGCAGTTTATTCCCCTCGTCCTACGAGCAGTACTTC	CASSLFPSSYEQYF